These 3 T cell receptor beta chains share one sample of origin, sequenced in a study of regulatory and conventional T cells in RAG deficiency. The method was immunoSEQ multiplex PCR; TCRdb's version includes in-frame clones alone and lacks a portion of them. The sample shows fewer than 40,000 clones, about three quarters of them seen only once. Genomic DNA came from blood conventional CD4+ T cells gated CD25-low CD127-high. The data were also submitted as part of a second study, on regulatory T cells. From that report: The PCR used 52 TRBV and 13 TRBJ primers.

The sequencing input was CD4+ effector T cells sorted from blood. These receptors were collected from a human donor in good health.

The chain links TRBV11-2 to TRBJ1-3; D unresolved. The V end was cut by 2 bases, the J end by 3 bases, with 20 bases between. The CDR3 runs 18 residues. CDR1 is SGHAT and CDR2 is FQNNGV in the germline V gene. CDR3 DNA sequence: TGTGCCAGCAGCTTACGACGAACCAAAGAGAGGAGTGGAAACACCATATATTTT. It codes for CASSLRRTKERSGNTIYF.

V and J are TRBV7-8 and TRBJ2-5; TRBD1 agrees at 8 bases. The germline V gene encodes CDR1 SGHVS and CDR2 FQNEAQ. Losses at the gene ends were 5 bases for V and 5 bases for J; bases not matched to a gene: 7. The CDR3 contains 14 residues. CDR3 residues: CASSGRTGYETQYF. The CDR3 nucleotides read TGTGCCAGCAGCGGCAGGACAGGGTACGAGACCCAGTACTTC.

CDR3 sequence: CASTRGTEAFF. CDR3 DNA sequence: TGTGCCAGCACCAGGGGCACTGAAGCTTTCTTT. V and J are TRBV6-5 and TRBJ1-1, with D possibly TRBD1 on 6 matching bases. This CDR3 has 11 residues. Germline V CDR1 and CDR2: MNHEY, SVGAGI. The ends were cut back, 7 bases at V and 4 bases at J, with 7 bases in the middle.